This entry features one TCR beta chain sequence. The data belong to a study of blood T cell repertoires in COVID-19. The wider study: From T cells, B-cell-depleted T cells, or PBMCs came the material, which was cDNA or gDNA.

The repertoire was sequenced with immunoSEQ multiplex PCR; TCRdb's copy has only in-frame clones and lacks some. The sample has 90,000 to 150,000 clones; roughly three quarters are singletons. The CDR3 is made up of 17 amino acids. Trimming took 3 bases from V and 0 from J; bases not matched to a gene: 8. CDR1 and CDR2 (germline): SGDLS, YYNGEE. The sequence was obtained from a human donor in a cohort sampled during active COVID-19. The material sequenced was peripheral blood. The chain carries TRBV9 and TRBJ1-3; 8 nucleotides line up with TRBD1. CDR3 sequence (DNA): TGTGCCAGCAGCGGATGGGACAGGCAAAACTCTGGAAACACCATATATTTT. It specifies CASSGWDRQNSGNTIYF.